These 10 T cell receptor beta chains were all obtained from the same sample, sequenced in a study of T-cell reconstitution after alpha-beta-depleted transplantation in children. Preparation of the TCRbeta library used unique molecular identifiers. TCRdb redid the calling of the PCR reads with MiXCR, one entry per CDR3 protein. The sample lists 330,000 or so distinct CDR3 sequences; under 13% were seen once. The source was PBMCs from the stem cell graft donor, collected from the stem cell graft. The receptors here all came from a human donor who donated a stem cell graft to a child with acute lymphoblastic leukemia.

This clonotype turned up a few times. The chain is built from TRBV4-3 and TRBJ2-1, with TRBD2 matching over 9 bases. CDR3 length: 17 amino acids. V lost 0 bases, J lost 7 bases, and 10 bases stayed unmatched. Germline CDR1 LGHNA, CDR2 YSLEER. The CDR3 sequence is CASSQETGSGSGNEQFF. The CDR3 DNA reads TGCGCCAGCAGCCAAGAAACAGGTAGCGGGAGTGGGAATGAGCAGTTCTTC.

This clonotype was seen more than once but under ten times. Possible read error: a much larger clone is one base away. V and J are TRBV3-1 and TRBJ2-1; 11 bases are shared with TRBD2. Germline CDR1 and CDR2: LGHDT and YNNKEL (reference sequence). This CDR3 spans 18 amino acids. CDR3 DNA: TGTACCAGCAGTTTCCAGTTGACTAGCGGGAAGGTAGGAAATGAGCAGTTCTTC. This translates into CTSSFQLTSGKVGNEQFF.

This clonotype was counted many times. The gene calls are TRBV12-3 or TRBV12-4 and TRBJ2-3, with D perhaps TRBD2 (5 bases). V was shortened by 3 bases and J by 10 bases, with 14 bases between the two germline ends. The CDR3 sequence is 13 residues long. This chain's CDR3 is CASSLKGAGSQYF. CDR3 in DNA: TGTGCCAGCAGTTTGAAGGGAGCAGGTTCGCAGTATTTT.

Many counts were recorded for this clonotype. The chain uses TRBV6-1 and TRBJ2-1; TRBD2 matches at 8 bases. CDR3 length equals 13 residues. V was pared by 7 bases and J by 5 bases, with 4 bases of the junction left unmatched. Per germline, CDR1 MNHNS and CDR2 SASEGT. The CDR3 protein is CASIQAGDNEQFF. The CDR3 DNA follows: TGTGCCAGCATCCAAGCGGGAGACAATGAGCAGTTCTTC.

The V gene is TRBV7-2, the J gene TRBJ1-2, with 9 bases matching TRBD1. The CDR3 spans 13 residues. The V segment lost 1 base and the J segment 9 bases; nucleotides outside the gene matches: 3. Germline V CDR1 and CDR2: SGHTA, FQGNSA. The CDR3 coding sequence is TGTGCCAGCAGCTTAGAGGGACAGGGTCGCTACACCTTC. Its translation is CASSLEGQGRYTF.

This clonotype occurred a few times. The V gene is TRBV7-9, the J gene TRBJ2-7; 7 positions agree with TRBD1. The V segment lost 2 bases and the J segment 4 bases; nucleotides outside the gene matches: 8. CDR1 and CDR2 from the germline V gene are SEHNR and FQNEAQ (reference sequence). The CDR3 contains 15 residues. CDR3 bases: TGTGCCAGCAGCTTAACGTCAGGGGGTTCGTACGAGCAGTACTTC. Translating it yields CASSLTSGGSYEQYF.

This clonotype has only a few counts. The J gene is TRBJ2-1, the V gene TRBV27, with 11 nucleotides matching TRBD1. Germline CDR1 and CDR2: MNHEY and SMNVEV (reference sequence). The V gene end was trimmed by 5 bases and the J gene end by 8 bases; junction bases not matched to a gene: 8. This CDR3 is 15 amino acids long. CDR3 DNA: TGTGCCAGCAGTGCTCGGACAGGGGGCTTTTATGAGCAGTTCTTC. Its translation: CASSARTGGFYEQFF.

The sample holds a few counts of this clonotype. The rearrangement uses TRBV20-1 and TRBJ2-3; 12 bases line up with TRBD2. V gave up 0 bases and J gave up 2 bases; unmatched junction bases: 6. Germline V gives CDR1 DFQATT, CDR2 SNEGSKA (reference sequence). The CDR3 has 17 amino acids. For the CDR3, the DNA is TGCAGTGCTAGAGACCCCGGGACTAGCGGGTTCACAGATACGCAGTATTTT. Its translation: CSARDPGTSGFTDTQYF.

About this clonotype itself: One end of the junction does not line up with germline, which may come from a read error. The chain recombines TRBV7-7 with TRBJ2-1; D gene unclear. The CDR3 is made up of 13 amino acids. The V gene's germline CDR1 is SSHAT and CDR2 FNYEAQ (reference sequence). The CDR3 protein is CASSLGYDNEQFF. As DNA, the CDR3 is TGTGCTAGCAGCTTAGGATACGACAATGAGCAGTTCTTC.

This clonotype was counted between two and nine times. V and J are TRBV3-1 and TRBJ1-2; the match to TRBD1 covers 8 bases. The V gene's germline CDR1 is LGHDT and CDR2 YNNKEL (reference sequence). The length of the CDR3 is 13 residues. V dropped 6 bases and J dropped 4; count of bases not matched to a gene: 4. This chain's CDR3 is CASSPTGVYGYTF. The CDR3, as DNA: TGTGCCAGCAGTCCGACAGGGGTCTATGGCTACACCTTC. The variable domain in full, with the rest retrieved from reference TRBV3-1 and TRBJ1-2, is DTAVSQTPKYLVTQMGNDKSIKCEQNLGHDTMYWYKQDSKKFLKIMFSYNNKELIINETVPNRFSPKSPDKAHLNLHINSLELGDSAVYFCASSPTGVYGYTFGSGTRLTVV.